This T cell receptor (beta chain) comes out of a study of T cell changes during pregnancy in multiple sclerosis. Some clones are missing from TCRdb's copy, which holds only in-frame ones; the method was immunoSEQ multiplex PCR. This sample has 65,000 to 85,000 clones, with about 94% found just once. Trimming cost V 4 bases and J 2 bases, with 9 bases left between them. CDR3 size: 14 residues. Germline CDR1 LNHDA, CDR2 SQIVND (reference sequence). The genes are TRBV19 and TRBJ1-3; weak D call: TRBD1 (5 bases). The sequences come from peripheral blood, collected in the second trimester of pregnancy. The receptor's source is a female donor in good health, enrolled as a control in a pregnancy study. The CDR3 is CASSRRGTGNTIYF. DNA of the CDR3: TGTGCCAGTAGTAGGAGGGGAACTGGAAACACCATATATTTT.